This record concerns one TCR beta chain sequence. Averaging about 116 mL, one heparinised blood draw came from each individual donor. Stem cell-like memory, regulatory, central memory and naive CD4+ cells were sorted via CD45RO/CCR7/CD25/CD127/CD95/CD27. This entry is derived from a study of beta chain features in type 1 diabetes. From germline, CDR1 is SGHNT and CDR2 YYREEE (reference sequence). Trimming pared 1 base from V and 5 bases from J, leaving 9 bases between. This CDR3 contains 13 residues. cDNA synthesis used the whole RNA isolate, giving expressed TCRB sequences. TCRdb's table, derived via immunoSEQ multiplex PCR, lists solely in-frame clones and lacks some. Among 400,000 to 450,000 clones listed, approximately 15% were seen once.

Sequencing was carried out using naive CD4+ T cells from blood. The chain joins TRBV5-4 to TRBJ2-5; possibly TRBD2 for D (5 bases). This receptor was obtained from a man aged 25-45 years in good health. The CDR3 protein is CASSLLAPETQYF. The CDR3 nucleotides are TGTGCCAGCAGCTTGCTAGCTCCGGAGACCCAGTACTTC.